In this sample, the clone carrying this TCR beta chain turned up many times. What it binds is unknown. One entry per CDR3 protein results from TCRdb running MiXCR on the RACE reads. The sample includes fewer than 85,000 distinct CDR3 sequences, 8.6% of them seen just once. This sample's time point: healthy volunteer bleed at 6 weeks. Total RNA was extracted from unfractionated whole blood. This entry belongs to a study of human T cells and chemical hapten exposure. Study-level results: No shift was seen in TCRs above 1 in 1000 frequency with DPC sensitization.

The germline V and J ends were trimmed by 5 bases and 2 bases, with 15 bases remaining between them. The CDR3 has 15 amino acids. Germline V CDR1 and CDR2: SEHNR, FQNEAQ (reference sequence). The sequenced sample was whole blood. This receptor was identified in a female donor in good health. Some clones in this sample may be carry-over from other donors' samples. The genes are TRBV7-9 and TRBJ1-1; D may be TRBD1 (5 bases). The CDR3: CASSPLLGDNTEAFF. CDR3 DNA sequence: TGTGCCAGCAGCCCGCTTCTAGGGGATAACACTGAAGCTTTCTTT.